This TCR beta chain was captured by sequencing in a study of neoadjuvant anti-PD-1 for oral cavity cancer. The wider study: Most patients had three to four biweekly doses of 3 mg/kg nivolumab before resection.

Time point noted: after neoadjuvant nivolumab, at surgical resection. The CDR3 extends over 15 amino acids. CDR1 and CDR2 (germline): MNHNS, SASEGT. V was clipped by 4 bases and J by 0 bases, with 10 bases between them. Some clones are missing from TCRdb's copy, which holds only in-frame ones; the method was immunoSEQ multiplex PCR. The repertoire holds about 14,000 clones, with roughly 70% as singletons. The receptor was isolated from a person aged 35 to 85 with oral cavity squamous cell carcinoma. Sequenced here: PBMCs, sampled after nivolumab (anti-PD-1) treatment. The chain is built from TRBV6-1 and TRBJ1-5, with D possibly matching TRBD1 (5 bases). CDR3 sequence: CASSAAGTSNQPQHF. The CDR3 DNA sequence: TGTGCCAGCAGTGCAGCAGGGACTAGCAATCAGCCCCAGCATTTT.